This note documents a single TCR beta chain sequence. Profiling relied on immunoSEQ multiplex PCR, and the TCRdb table lists in-frame clones only, not all of them. This table has approximately 210,000 clones, 70% to 90% appearing once. This entry belongs to a study of blood T cell repertoires in COVID-19. The J segment lost 4 bases and the V segment lost 5 bases, leaving 9 bases of the junction unmatched. Germline V gene sequence: CDR1 MDHEN, CDR2 SYDVKM. The CDR3 extends over 16 amino acids. This chain links TRBV28 with TRBJ2-7; 12 bases map to TRBD1. The sequenced material came from PBMCs or T cells enriched from blood (not recorded which). This TCR was recovered from a woman between 45 and 60 years old with acute COVID-19. The CDR3 protein is CASSPGGTGGRYEQYF. The CDR3 DNA reads TGTGCCAGCAGTCCTGGCGGGACAGGGGGCAGGTACGAGCAGTACTTC.